This T cell receptor beta chain was captured in a study of response to subunit inactivated influenza vaccine. Each CDR3 protein gets one entry after TCRdb re-called the RT-PCR reads with MiXCR. The sample has 150,000 to 200,000 distinct CDR3 sequences, 9.5% to 15% seen once. CDR1 and CDR2 from the germline V gene are ENHRY and SYGVKD. The CDR3 has 14 amino acids. Trimming left V 6 bases short and J 0 bases short, with 10 bases between. This same sample was also part of a study on T cells expressing NK-cell markers. That study adds: The authors made TCR beta cDNA libraries by 5'RACE template switching. This switching added a universal primer site and UMIs. The study drew TCR beta repertoires from sorted CD3+CD56+NKG2C+, CD3+CD56+NKG2C- and CD3+CD56-NKG2C+ T cells. Eight donors were sequenced, of whom seven were HCMV-seropositive, while the remaining one was HCMV-seronegative.

Sequenced material: CD8+ T cells sorted from PBMCs, taken 11 to 12 days after vaccination. This rearrangement joins TRBV10-3 to TRBJ2-3, with D perhaps TRBD2 (6 bases). The receptor was isolated from a man aged 50 to 60 who received an inactivated influenza vaccine. The CDR3 bases are TGTGCCATCAGCCCCGGGACTAGCACAGATACGCAGTATTTT. Amino acids: CAISPGTSTDTQYF.